These T cell receptor beta chains were read from a single sample in a study of OX40 agonist ivuxolimab in advanced cancers. The assay was immunoSEQ multiplex PCR, and TCRdb's table has in-frame clones only and misses some. The repertoire holds 60,000 to 75,000 clones, with 84% as singletons. Sequencing used CD4+ or CD8+ T cells sorted from blood, obtained in a trial of the OX40 agonist ivuxolimab. These receptors all come from an adult with an advanced solid tumor such as melanoma, head and neck, liver or kidney cancer. Each CDR3 is given with its conserved first and last residue. The D gene is left open where the match is weak. Only part of the rows carry a size: once, few, many, or a class if the clone is expanded.

d_gene	abundance	v_gene	j_gene	CDR3nt	CDR3aa
.	.	TRBV5-1	TRBJ1-1	TGCGCCAGCAGCTTGGGGGGGAAGACTGAAGCTTTCTTT	CASSLGGKTEAFF
.	few	TRBV11-2	TRBJ1-1	TGTGCCAGCAGGACCGGGACGAACACTGAAGCTTTCTTT	CASRTGTNTEAFF
.	.	TRBV5-1	TRBJ2-4	TGCGCCAGCAGTCTGGGACCCAGTGGGAACATTCAGTACTTC	CASSLGPSGNIQYF
.	.	TRBV10-1	TRBJ1-5	TGCGCCAGCAGTGAGGTGGGAAATCAGCCCCAGCATTTT	CASSEVGNQPQHF
.	.	TRBV6-4	TRBJ1-1	TGTGCCAGCAGGCCCTCAGGGGAGGGGACTGAAGCTTTCTTT	CASRPSGEGTEAFF
TRBD1	.	TRBV28	TRBJ1-2	TGTGCTCACAGGGGCGACGACTATGGCTACACCTTC	CAHRGDDYGYTF
TRBD1	.	TRBV5-6	TRBJ2-4	TGTGCCAGCAGCTCACCAGGGGGTTCCACCTTAGCCAAAAACATTCAGTACTTC	CASSSPGGSTLAKNIQYF
.	.	TRBV19	TRBJ1-5	TGTGCCAGTAGTAGGCAGGGTGCGCAGCCCCAGCATTTT	CASSRQGAQPQHF
.	.	TRBV5-4	TRBJ2-1	TGTGCCAGCAGCTTGGTGGTGGGCTACAATGAGCAGTTCTTC	CASSLVVGYNEQFF
.	.	TRBV19	TRBJ2-3	TGTGCCAGTAGAGCCAGGGCAGATACGCAGTATTTT	CASRARADTQYF
.	.	TRBV7-9	TRBJ2-3	TGTGCCAGCAGCTTAAGGGTGCAGGTACGGGCAGATACGCAGTATTTT	CASSLRVQVRADTQYF
TRBD2	.	TRBV7-8	TRBJ2-7	TGTGCCAGCAGCTTAGGAGGGGAGGGAAACGAGCAGTACTTC	CASSLGGEGNEQYF
TRBD2	.	TRBV11-2	TRBJ2-1	TGTGCCAGCAGCTTAGCGGGGGGGCAAAGTGAGCAGTTCTTC	CASSLAGGQSEQFF
.	.	TRBV30	TRBJ1-1	TGTGCCTGGGTAGGACAACCAAACACTGAAGCTTTCTTT	CAWVGQPNTEAFF
TRBD2	.	TRBV5-1	TRBJ2-1	TGCGCCAGCAGCTTGAACCCGACTAGCGGGAGTCACAATGAGCAGTTCTTC	CASSLNPTSGSHNEQFF
TRBD2	.	TRBV5-4	TRBJ2-5	TGTGCCAGCAGCCCCTGGACTAGCGGCCAAGAGACCCAGTACTTC	CASSPWTSGQETQYF
.	.	TRBV29-1	TRBJ2-7	TGCAGCGTTGGATTACGACTATCCTACGAGCAGTACTTC	CSVGLRLSYEQYF
.	.	TRBV6-1	TRBJ1-6	TGTGCCAGCAGTGAAGCGCTTAGCTCCTATAATTCACCCCTCCACTTT	CASSEALSSYNSPLHF
.	.	TRBV5-1	TRBJ2-1	TGCGCCAGCAGCCCAGGACAGAACAATGAGCAGTTCTTC	CASSPGQNNEQFF
.	.	TRBV6-5	TRBJ1-5	TGTGCCAGCAGCAGCAGGGGTCGCAATCAGCCCCAGCATTTT	CASSSRGRNQPQHF
.	.	TRBV9	TRBJ1-6	TGTGCCAGCAGCACCGGAGACAGTTTTAATTCACCCCTCCACTTT	CASSTGDSFNSPLHF
.	.	TRBV7-2	TRBJ2-5	TGTGCCAGCAGCTTGGGGGCGCGGGAGACCCAGTACTTC	CASSLGARETQYF
TRBD2	.	TRBV7-9	TRBJ2-2	TGTGCCAGCAGTTCCCGACTAGCCTTGAACACCGGGGAGCTGTTTTTT	CASSSRLALNTGELFF
TRBD2	.	TRBV19	TRBJ2-1	TGTGCCAGTAGTACCCTAGCGGGGTACAATGAGCAGTTCTTC	CASSTLAGYNEQFF
TRBD2	.	TRBV30	TRBJ2-5	TGTGCCTGGAGGACTAGCGGGGGGGCGAAGACCCAGTACTTC	CAWRTSGGAKTQYF
.	once	TRBV11-2	TRBJ2-1	TGTGCCAGCAGCCTACCATGGAGGGGACGACGGGGCTATCGGCAGTTCTTC	CASSLPWRGRRGYRQFF
TRBD2	.	TRBV7-9	TRBJ2-7	TGTGCCAGCAGCTTAGCGGGAGGGCTCGGGTACGAGCAGTACTTC	CASSLAGGLGYEQYF
TRBD2	.	TRBV5-4	TRBJ2-1	TGTGCCAGCAGCTCCTCTCGTAGCGGGAGGGCCGCGTACAATGAGCAGTTCTTC	CASSSSRSGRAAYNEQFF
TRBD1	.	TRBV19	TRBJ1-4	TGTGCCAGTAGTCCTGGACAGGGGTTGGAAAAACTGTTTTTT	CASSPGQGLEKLFF
TRBD1	.	TRBV4-1	TRBJ2-5	TGCGCCAGCAGCCAAAAGACAGGGGGTTTAGAGACCCAGTACTTC	CASSQKTGGLETQYF
.	.	TRBV18	TRBJ2-1	TGTGCCAGCTCACCACCAAGGACTAACCGGGCCCTTAATGAGCAGTTCTTC	CASSPPRTNRALNEQFF
TRBD1	.	TRBV4-3	TRBJ2-2	TGCGCCAGCAGCCAAGATCTCATCAGGACAGGGATATCCGGGGAGCTGTTTTTT	CASSQDLIRTGISGELFF
.	.	TRBV5-1	TRBJ1-4	TGCGCCAGCAGCTCTCCAGGGACAACTAATGAAAAACTGTTTTTT	CASSSPGTTNEKLFF
.	.	TRBV25-1	TRBJ1-1	TGTGCCAGCAGTGAATCGGACAAGGGGAGCACTGAAGCTTTCTTT	CASSESDKGSTEAFF
.	.	TRBV7-8	TRBJ2-5	TGTGCCAGCAGCTTAGGGCCGGGGCTCGGAGAGACCCAGTACTTC	CASSLGPGLGETQYF
.	.	TRBV2	TRBJ2-5	TGTGCCAGCGTCGGGCGGACTACACAAGAGACCCAGTACTTC	CASVGRTTQETQYF
TRBD1	.	TRBV5-4	TRBJ2-2	TGTGCCAGCAGCTTCGGGGTCAGGGGGTTCGACACCGGGGAGCTGTTTTTT	CASSFGVRGFDTGELFF
TRBD1	.	TRBV5-1	TRBJ2-5	TGCGCCAGCAGCTTGATGGAAACAGGGGCTGAGACCCAGTACTTC	CASSLMETGAETQYF
TRBD1	.	TRBV5-1	TRBJ1-2	TGCGCCAGCAGCTTTGGCGGGACAGGGGGCGAAGGCTACACCTTC	CASSFGGTGGEGYTF
.	.	TRBV28	TRBJ1-4	TGTGCCAGCAGTCTACATGAAAAACTGTTTTTT	CASSLHEKLFF
TRBD1	.	TRBV4-1	TRBJ1-1	TGCGCCAGCAGCTACCCTGGGACAGGGGTTAATACTTTCTTT	CASSYPGTGVNTFF